This TCR beta chain derives from a study of cytomegalovirus exposure and HLA in healthy donors. This CDR3 comprises 16 residues. CDR1 and CDR2 (germline): SGDLS, YYNGEE. Trimming at V came to 3 bases and at J to 4 bases, leaving 7 bases not matched to a gene. Findings and limits, study-wide: Most TCR beta V segments were productive about 90% or about 30% of the time in an earlier analysis. Around 160 TCR beta chains were listed as cytomegalovirus-associated.

A remark on this clone: Its antigen is as yet unknown.

The PCR was carried out with 60 Vbeta primers and 13 Jbeta primers. Here immunoSEQ multiplex PCR was the method, and the copy in TCRdb shows in-frame clones only, minus some. The profile covers approximately 120,000 clones, with about four fifths appearing a single time and around 4% taken by the ten largest. Sequencing input: PBMCs. This sequence originates from a man aged 35-49 years in good health and CMV-seronegative. The rearrangement links TRBV9 to TRBJ1-5; 10 nucleotides match TRBD1. The CDR3 region has the DNA TGTGCCAGCAGCGCCGGGACAGGGGAAGGTAATCAGCCCCAGCATTTT. Translation: CASSAGTGEGNQPQHF.